The text below deals with one T cell receptor (beta chain). Antigen unknown. These data originate in a study of PD-1 blockade in mismatch repair-deficient tumors. Looking at the study overall: Enrolled about 2013-2016, patients had progressing, pretreated mismatch repair-deficient cancers of around 12 types. Findings of the study overall: Tumor-resident clones, often absent from pretreatment blood, expanded after pembrolizumab and then contracted.

The data were produced by immunoSEQ multiplex PCR, yet TCRdb's version contains in-frame clones alone and is incomplete. The profile shows 75,000 to 85,000 clones, 65% to 85% of them singletons. The germline V gene encodes CDR1 MNHEY and CDR2 SVGAGI. V shed 7 bases and J shed 0 bases, with 10 bases lying between them. This CDR3 region has 13 residues. The receptor comes from an adult with mismatch repair-deficient cancer. Sequences were derived from peripheral blood, sampled 12 weeks after starting pembrolizumab. V is TRBV6-5 and J is TRBJ2-7, with D tentatively TRBD2 (5 bases). DNA of the CDR3: TGTGCCAGCAAGCGGCCCAGCTCCTACGAGCAGTACTTC. It codes for CASKRPSSYEQYF.